What follows are 23 T cell receptor beta chains derived from one specimen sequenced in a study of T cell responses to AZD1222 COVID-19 vaccine (dated by TCRdb to the early 2020s). In light of the paper, this sample's time point label describes: baseline before first vaccination. Library generation was performed with the immunoSEQ multiplex PCR assay. This is the immuneACCESS table as TCRdb keeps it, with only in-frame sequences that have V and J called. A part of the clones is gone; compared with another copy, unresolved V genes explain less than half, and the rest is unexplained. The sample contains 130,000 or so clones, more than 85% of them found a single time. The biggest ten clones account for under 4% of the sample. Sequencing used peripheral blood, obtained on day 0 of AZD1222 vaccination. Receptors originate from an adult in good health.

The V call is TRBV19, the J call TRBJ1-5; 9 bases fit TRBD1. With V trimmed by 5 bases and J by 3 bases, 8 bases remained unmatched. The germline V gene encodes CDR1 LNHDA and CDR2 SQIVND (reference sequence). The CDR3 is made up of 16 amino acids. The CDR3 DNA sequence: TGTGCCAGTAGTTCGGGACAGGGCCTTGCCAATCAGCCCCAGCATTTT. It codes for CASSSGQGLANQPQHF.

This chain connects TRBV9 to TRBJ1-5, with a possible D match to TRBD1 (5 bases). Germline CDR1 reads SGDLS; CDR2 reads YYNGEE. V was clipped by 3 bases and J by 10 bases, with 17 bases between them. CDR3 length equals 14 residues. The CDR3 DNA sequence: TGTGCCAGCAGCGGAGGGGATGTGCGGGGACCCCAGCATTTT. Translating it yields CASSGGDVRGPQHF.

This clone appeared once. The V gene is TRBV3-1 (or the pseudogene TRBV3-2), the J gene TRBJ2-7, with D unresolved. Trimming left V 2 bases short and J 7 bases short, with 6 bases between. Germline CDR1 reads LGHDT; CDR2 reads YNNKEL (reference sequence). The CDR3 consists of 11 residues. The DNA for the CDR3 is TGTGCCAGCAGCCAATCGGGTGAGCAGTACTTC. Encoded protein: CASSQSGEQYF.

The gene calls are TRBV6-2 or TRBV6-3 and TRBJ1-6; unclear D gene. The CDR3 length is 14 residues. With 1 base removed from V and 9 bases from J, the gap between germline ends came to 10 bases. CDR1 and CDR2 from the germline V gene are MNHEY and SVGEGT. In DNA, the CDR3 is TGTGCCAGCAGTTACTTTTCCAGCTTTTCACCCCTCCACTTT. Translating it yields CASSYFSSFSPLHF.

CDR3 sequence reads: CASSGTSGRSGELFF. Written as DNA, the CDR3 is TGTGCCAGCAGTGGGACTAGCGGGAGATCCGGGGAGCTGTTTTTT. This chain connects TRBV2 to TRBJ2-2, with 13 nucleotides matching TRBD2. CDR1 is SNHLY and CDR2 is FYNNEI in the germline V gene. The CDR3 runs 15 residues. V lost 4 bases to trimming and J lost 6 bases; unmatched junction nucleotides: 2.

V and J are TRBV28 and TRBJ1-5; D perhaps matches TRBD1 (5 bases). The CDR3 loop spans 15 amino acids. Looked up from germline, CDR1 is MDHEN and CDR2 is SYDVKM. The germline V and J ends were trimmed by 6 bases and 0 bases, with 12 bases remaining between them. The CDR3 DNA is TGTGCCAGCAGCCGAGGGAGGGGTAGCAATCAGCCCCAGCATTTT. It encodes CASSRGRGSNQPQHF.

The gene calls are TRBV10-3 and TRBJ1-3, with 7 bases identical to TRBD1. V trimming: 11 bases; J trimming: 4 bases; junction bases outside the gene matches: 11. The CDR3 consists of 14 residues. Germline CDR1 reads ENHRY; CDR2 reads SYGVKD. The CDR3 DNA follows: TGTGCCCTCGCGGAGGGGGCGGAAGGAAACACCATATATTTT. Translating it yields CALAEGAEGNTIYF.

The gene calls are TRBV7-8 and TRBJ2-5; TRBD1 matches at 12 bases. Germline assignment: CDR1 SGHVS and CDR2 FQNEAQ. The CDR3 contains 15 residues. J was trimmed by 5 bases and V by 5 bases; bases with no gene match: 6. Written as DNA, the CDR3 is TGTGCCAGCAGCGGCCGGGACAGGGGGCTTGAGACCCAGTACTTC. As protein: CASSGRDRGLETQYF.

The rearrangement links TRBV28 to TRBJ1-1; tentatively, D is TRBD1 (5 bases). Between the trimmed V and J ends, which lost 1 base and 8 bases, there was a span of 14 bases. Germline CDR1 and CDR2: MDHEN and SYDVKM. This CDR3 is 14 amino acids long. CDR3 protein: CASSLFREIVEAFF. CDR3 nucleotides: TGTGCCAGCAGTTTATTCAGGGAAATAGTCGAAGCTTTCTTT.

The chain combines TRBV9 with TRBJ1-4; 7 nucleotides match TRBD1. After removal of 4 bases from V and 4 bases from J, the junction contained 10 bases not matched to a gene. This CDR3 has 16 residues. CDR1 is SGDLS, CDR2 YYNGEE, per germline. For the CDR3, the DNA is TGTGCCAGCAGCATCGGGACAGACCTCCGTAATGAAAAACTGTTTTTT. It encodes CASSIGTDLRNEKLFF.

The rearrangement uses TRBV27 and TRBJ1-6, with D unresolved. The CDR3 is 15 residues long. Germline loops: CDR1 MNHEY, CDR2 SMNVEV (reference sequence). Trimming pared 8 bases from V and 4 bases from J, leaving 15 bases between. CDR3 region: CASVEAGKYNSPLHF. The CDR3 DNA sequence: TGTGCCAGCGTGGAAGCCGGAAAGTATAATTCACCCCTCCACTTT.

The V gene is TRBV6-5, the J gene TRBJ2-7; 7 nucleotides align to TRBD1. Germline V gene lookup returns CDR1 MNHEY and CDR2 SVGAGI. The CDR3 consists of 12 residues. The J segment lost 5 bases and the V segment lost 10 bases, leaving 8 bases of the junction unmatched. CDR3 sequence reads: CATLDRSNEQYF. As DNA, the CDR3 is TGTGCCACCTTGGACAGGTCTAACGAGCAGTACTTC.

The V and J genes are TRBV7-9 and TRBJ2-1, with D possibly TRBD1 on 6 matching bases. Trimming stripped 2 bases from V and 8 bases from J, with 19 bases between. CDR1 and CDR2 (germline): SEHNR, FQNEAQ (reference sequence). CDR3 length equals 16 residues. In DNA form, the CDR3 reads TGTGCCAGCAGCTTATCTTTACAGGGACCGGCAGATGAGCAGTTCTTC. Translated, it gives CASSLSLQGPADEQFF.

The CDR3 region has the DNA TGTGCCAGCAGCCGAAAGATCCACGAGCAGTACTTC. Residues: CASSRKIHEQYF. V gene TRBV16 combines with J gene TRBJ2-7, with no clear D. Germline loops: CDR1 KGHSY, CDR2 FQNENV. The V and J ends lost 4 bases and 5 bases respectively, with 9 bases between them. The CDR3 extends over 12 amino acids.

The chain couples TRBV14 to TRBJ1-1, with 7 nucleotides matching TRBD1. The junction had 10 bases not matched to a gene; V was cut back by 4 bases and J by 5 bases. Per the germline V gene, CDR1 is SGHDN and CDR2 is FVKESK. The length of the CDR3 is 15 residues. In DNA, the CDR3 is TGTGCCAGCAGCCTCCGACAGGGTCGTAGGACTGAAGCTTTCTTT. Amino acids: CASSLRQGRRTEAFF.

The rearrangement links TRBV7-8 to TRBJ2-1; TRBD1 aligns across 9 bases. This CDR3 has 14 amino acids. Losses at the gene ends were 5 bases for V and 8 bases for J; bases not matched to a gene: 7. Germline CDR1 SGHVS, CDR2 FQNEAQ. The CDR3 here is CASSAQGARDEQFF. CDR3 sequence (DNA): TGTGCCAGCAGCGCACAGGGGGCGCGGGATGAGCAGTTCTTC.

About this clone: At one end, the junction sequence differs from germline, possibly due to a read error. The rearrangement links TRBV7-7 to TRBJ2-1; D may match TRBD1 or TRBD2 (6 bases each). Germline values: CDR1 SSHAT, CDR2 FNYEAQ (reference sequence). This CDR3 is built from 15 residues. The CDR3 coding sequence is TGTGCTAGCAGCCGAGGGGTAGGGGGGAACAATGAGCAGTTCTTC. It specifies CASSRGVGGNNEQFF.

This chain connects TRBV11-2 to TRBJ2-1, with 7 bases that match TRBD2. The length of the CDR3 is 14 residues. V shed 5 bases, J shed 4 bases, and the junction held 5 bases outside the gene matches. Germline CDR1 is SGHAT and CDR2 is FQNNGV. CDR3 in DNA: TGTGCCAGCAGCCGAGCGGGGCCTTACAATGAGCAGTTCTTC. It translates to CASSRAGPYNEQFF.

The count of this clone is one. The V call is TRBV5-1, the J call TRBJ1-4; possible D gene TRBD1, 5 bases. Deletions cut 4 bases from V and 3 bases from J, with 13 bases between. The CDR3 has 15 residues. Germline assignment: CDR1 SGHRS and CDR2 YFSETQ. CDR3 residues: CASSPRRAPNEKLFF. The CDR3 DNA is TGCGCCAGCAGCCCCCGCAGGGCTCCTAATGAAAAACTGTTTTTT.

The chain has TRBV30 and TRBJ1-5; possibly TRBD1 for D (5 bases). CDR3 length: 13 residues. Trimming took 3 bases from V and 8 from J, leaving 14 bases between them. Germline V lookup: CDR1 GTSNPN, CDR2 SVGIG (reference sequence). The CDR3 region is CAWSPRDEEPQHF. The CDR3 coding sequence is TGTGCCTGGAGCCCCCGGGACGAAGAGCCCCAGCATTTT.

The chain carries TRBV7-9 and TRBJ1-2; D not certain. The CDR3 consists of 14 residues. The ends were cut back, 2 bases at V and 3 bases at J, with 10 bases in the middle. CDR1 and CDR2 (germline): SEHNR, FQNEAQ (reference sequence). The CDR3 DNA is TGTGCCAGCAGCTTAATGTCTGGCGACTATGGCTACACCTTC. Amino acid sequence: CASSLMSGDYGYTF.

The rearrangement joins TRBV7-2 to TRBJ1-2; 11 bases fit TRBD1. Per germline, CDR1 SGHTA and CDR2 FQGNSA. Germline trimming cut 3 bases from V and 7 bases from J; bases unmatched to any gene: 7. The CDR3 consists of 15 residues. CDR3 residues: CASSLPGQGVGGYTF. In DNA, the CDR3 is TGTGCCAGCAGCTTGCCGGGACAGGGGGTTGGTGGCTACACCTTC.

The rearrangement links TRBV7-9 to TRBJ2-3; 11 positions match TRBD2. Germline loops: CDR1 SEHNR, CDR2 FQNEAQ (reference sequence). This CDR3 has 15 residues. V trimming: 3 bases; J trimming: 5 bases; junction bases outside the gene matches: 4. The DNA of the CDR3 is TGTGCCAGCAGCTTTAGCGGGAGGGCGGTAGATACGCAGTATTTT. This codes for CASSFSGRAVDTQYF.